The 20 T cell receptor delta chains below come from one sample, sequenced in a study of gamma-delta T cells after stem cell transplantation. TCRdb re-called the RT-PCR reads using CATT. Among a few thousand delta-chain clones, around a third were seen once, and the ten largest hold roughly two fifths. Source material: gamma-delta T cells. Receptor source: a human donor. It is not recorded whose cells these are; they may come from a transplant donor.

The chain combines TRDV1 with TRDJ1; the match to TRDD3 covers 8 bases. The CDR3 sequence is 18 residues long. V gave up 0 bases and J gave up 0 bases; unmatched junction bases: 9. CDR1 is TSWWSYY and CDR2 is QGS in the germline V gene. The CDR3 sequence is CALGELRDTPLYTDKLIF. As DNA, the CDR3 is TGTGCTCTTGGGGAACTCAGGGATACGCCCCTGTACACCGATAAACTCATCTTT.

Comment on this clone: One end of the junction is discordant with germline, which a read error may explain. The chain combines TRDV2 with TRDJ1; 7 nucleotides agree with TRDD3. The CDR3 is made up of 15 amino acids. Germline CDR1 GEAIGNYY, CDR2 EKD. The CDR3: CACSILGMYTDKPIF. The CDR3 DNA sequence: TGTGCCTGTTCTATACTGGGGATGTACACCGATAAACCCATCTTT.

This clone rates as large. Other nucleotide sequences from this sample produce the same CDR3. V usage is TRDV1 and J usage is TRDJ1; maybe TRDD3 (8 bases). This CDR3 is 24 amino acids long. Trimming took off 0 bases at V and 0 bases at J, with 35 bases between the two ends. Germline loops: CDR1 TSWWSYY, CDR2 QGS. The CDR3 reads CALGELMLVPTGGIVGSDTDKLIF. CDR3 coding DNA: TGTGCTCTTGGGGAACTAATGTTAGTTCCTACGGGGGGGATAGTGGGTTCGGACACCGATAAACTCATCTTT.

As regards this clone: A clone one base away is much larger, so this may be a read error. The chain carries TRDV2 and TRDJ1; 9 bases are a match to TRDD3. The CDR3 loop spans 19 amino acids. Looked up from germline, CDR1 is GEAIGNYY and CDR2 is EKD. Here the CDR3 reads CAFDIVLGESGRRTDKLIF. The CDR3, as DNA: TGTGCCTTTGACATCGTACTGGGGGAATCAGGGCGCAGGACCGATAAACTCATCTTT.

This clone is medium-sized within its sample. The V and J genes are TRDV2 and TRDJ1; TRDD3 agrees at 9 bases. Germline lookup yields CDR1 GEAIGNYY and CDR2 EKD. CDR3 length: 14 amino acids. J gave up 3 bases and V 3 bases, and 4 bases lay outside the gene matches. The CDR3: CACDLLGDADKLIF. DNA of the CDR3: TGTGCCTGTGACTTACTGGGGGACGCCGATAAACTCATCTTT.

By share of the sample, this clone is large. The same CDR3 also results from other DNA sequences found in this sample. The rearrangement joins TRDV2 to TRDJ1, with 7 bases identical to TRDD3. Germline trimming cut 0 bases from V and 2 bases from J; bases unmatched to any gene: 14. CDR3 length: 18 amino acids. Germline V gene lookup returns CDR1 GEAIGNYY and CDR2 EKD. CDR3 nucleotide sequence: TGTGCCTGTGACACCGTGGACACCCACGGGGATATTACCGATAAACTCATCTTT. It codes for CACDTVDTHGDITDKLIF.

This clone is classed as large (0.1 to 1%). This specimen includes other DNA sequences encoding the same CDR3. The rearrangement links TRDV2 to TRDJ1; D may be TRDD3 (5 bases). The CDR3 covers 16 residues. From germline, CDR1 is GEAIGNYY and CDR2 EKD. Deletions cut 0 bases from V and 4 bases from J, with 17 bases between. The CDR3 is CACDTLGGRLDDKLIF. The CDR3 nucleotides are TGTGCCTGTGACACCCTAGGGGGGCGTTTGGACGATAAACTCATCTTT.

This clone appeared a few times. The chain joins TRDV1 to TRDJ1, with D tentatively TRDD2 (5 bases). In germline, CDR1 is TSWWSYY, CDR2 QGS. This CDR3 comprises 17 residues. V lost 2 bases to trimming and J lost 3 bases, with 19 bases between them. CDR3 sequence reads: CALGEILPPRYSDKLIF. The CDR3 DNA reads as TGTGCTCTTGGGGAAATTCTTCCCCCGAGGTATTCCGATAAACTCATCTTT.

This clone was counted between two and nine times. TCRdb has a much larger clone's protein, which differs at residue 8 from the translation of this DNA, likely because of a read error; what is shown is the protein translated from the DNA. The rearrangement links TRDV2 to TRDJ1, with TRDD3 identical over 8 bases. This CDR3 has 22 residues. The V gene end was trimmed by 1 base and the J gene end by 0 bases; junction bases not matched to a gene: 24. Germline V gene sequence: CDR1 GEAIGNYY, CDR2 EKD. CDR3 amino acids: CACDTLPAGPGGPPTDTDKLIF. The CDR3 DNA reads TGTGCCTGTGACACTCTTCCTGCGGGGCCTGGGGGACCCCCGACCGACACCGATAAACTCATCTTT.

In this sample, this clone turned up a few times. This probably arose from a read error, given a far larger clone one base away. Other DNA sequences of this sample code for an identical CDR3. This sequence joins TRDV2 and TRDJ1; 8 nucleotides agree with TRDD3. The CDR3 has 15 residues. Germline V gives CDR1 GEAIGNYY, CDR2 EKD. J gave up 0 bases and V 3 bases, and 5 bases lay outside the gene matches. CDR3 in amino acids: CACDLLGVNTDKLIF. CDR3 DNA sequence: TGTGCCTGTGACTTACTGGGGGTTAACACCGATAAACTCATCTTT.

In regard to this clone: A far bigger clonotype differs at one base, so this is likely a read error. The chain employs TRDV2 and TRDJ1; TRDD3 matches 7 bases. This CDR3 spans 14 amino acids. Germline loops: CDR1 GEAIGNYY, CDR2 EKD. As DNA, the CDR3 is TGTGCCTGTGACACCGTAGAACACGGGGATAAACCCATCTTT. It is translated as CACDTVEHGDKPIF.

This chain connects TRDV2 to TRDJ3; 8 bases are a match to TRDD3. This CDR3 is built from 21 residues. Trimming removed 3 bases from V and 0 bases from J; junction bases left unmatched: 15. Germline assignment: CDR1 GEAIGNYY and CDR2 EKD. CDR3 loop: CACDLVLGALKSSWDTRQMFF. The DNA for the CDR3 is TGTGCCTGTGACCTAGTACTGGGGGCCCTCAAGAGCTCCTGGGACACCCGACAGATGTTTTTC.

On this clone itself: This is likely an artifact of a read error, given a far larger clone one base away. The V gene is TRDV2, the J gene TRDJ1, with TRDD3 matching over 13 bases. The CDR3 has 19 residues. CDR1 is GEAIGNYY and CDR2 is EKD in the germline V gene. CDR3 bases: TGTGCCTGTGACACCGTGGGCACTGGGGGATACGATAGCACCGATAAACTCACCTTT. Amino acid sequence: CACDTVGTGGYDSTDKLTF.

CDR3 DNA sequence: TGTGCTTCCATACCCACCTACGTTAGGGGAAAAGGGTACTGTACCGATAAACTCATCTTT. Protein: CASIPTYVRGKGYCTDKLIF. This sequence joins TRDV1 and TRDJ1; D might be TRDD2 or TRDD3, each matching 5 bases. Trimming removed 11 bases at V and 2 bases at J, with 36 bases between. The CDR3 has 20 residues. Germline V gene data show CDR1 as TSWWSYY and CDR2 as QGS.

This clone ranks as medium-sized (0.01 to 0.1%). CDR3 in amino acids: CALGEIRYWGIYDKLIF. In DNA, the CDR3 is TGTGCTCTTGGGGAAATCCGTTACTGGGGGATATACGATAAACTCATCTTT. V is TRDV1 and J is TRDJ1; 11 bases are a match to TRDD3. The germline gives CDR1 TSWWSYY, CDR2 QGS. After removal of 2 bases from V and 4 bases from J, the junction contained 9 bases not matched to a gene. The CDR3 is 17 amino acids.

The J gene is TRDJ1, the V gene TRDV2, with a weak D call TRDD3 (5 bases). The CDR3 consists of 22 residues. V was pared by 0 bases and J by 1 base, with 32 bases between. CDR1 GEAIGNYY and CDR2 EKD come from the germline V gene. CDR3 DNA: TGTGCCTGTGACACCCTGACCCACGGATCCTCTGGGCATCGAAAATTCACCGATAAACTCATCTTT. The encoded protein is CACDTLTHGSSGHRKFTDKLIF.

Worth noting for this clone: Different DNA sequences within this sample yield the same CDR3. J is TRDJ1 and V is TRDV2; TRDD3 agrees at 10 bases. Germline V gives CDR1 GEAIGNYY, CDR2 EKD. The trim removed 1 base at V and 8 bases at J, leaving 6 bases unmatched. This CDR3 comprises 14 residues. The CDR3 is CACDTLLGDKKLIF. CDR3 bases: TGTGCCTGTGACACTCTTCTGGGGGATAAGAAACTCATCTTT.

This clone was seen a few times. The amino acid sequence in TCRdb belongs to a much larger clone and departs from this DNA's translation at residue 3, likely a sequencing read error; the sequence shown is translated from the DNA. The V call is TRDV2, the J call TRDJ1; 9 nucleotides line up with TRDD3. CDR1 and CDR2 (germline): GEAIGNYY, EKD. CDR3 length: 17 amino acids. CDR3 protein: CARDSLGDGGGTDKLIF. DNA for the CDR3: TGTGCCCGTGACTCCCTGGGGGATGGGGGGGGCACCGATAAACTCATCTTT.

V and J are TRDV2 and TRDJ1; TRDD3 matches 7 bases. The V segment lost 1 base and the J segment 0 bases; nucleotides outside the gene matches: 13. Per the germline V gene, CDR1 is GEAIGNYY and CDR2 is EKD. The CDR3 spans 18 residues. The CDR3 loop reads CACDTVGGHAGYTDKLIF. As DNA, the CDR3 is TGTGCCTGTGACACTGTTGGGGGACATGCTGGATACACCGATAAACTCATCTTT.

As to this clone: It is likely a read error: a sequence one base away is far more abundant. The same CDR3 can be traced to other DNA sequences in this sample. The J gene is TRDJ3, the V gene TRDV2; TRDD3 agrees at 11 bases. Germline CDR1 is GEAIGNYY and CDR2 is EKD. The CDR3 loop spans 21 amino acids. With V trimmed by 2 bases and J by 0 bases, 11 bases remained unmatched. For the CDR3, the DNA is TGTGCCTGTGACAAGCTACTGGGGGATATTGACACCTCCTGGGACACCCGACAGATGTTTTTC. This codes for CACDKLLGDIDTSWDTRQMFF.